The TCR beta chain under discussion was sequenced for a study of T cell clonotyping in hematopoietic cell transplantation. Assay used: immunoSEQ multiplex PCR; TCRdb lists only in-frame clones, some missing. The sample has tens of thousands of clones, around 80% seen once. Specified time point: recipient sample about 28 days before transplant, after cytoreduction. Blood collection times were about day -28 and days 30, 100, 180 posttransplant. Worth noting for this clone: The target antigen is unknown.

The study's findings and limits: Broader posttransplant TCR repertoire diversity was predicted by graft donor and pretransplant recipient Inverse Simpson Index values. Few recipient clonotypes overlapped donors; over 95% were de novo at given depth. Cells were unsorted, so CD4 and CD8 contributions were not separated.

With 4 bases removed from V and 1 base from J, the gap between germline ends came to 14 bases. The CDR3 spans 15 residues. Germline V gene lookup returns CDR1 SGHDT and CDR2 YYEEEE. The chain employs TRBV5-6 and TRBJ1-1, with a tentative D call TRBD1 (5 bases). The receptor was isolated from a woman in her fifties or sixties with acute myeloid leukemia. Some clones in this sample may be carry-over from other donors' samples. This sample comprised peripheral blood mononuclear cells, obtained before stem cell transplant. The CDR3 DNA follows: TGTGCCAGCAGCCCTGACAGCGGAGAGAACACTGAAGCTTTCTTT. Amino acids: CASSPDSGENTEAFF.